Listed below are T cell receptor beta chains from one sample, sequenced in a study of post-analysis software for immune sequencing data. TCRdb processed the PCR reads anew with MiXCR; each CDR3 protein has one entry. The table has over 700,000 distinct CDR3 sequences, 30% seen once; the top ten hold about 0.5%. Material: blood. Source of these receptors: a girl aged 10 to 17 with multiple sclerosis. The CDR3 runs from the conserved cysteine through the conserved F or W. Each record gives: J gene, CDR3 length, V gene, clone size, D gene, CDR3 protein, CDR3 DNA. The D gene is left open where the match is weak. Clone size is given for some rows only: seen once, a few or many times, or a class if the clone is expanded.

TRBJ1-2 17 TRBV20-1 NA NA CSARDPYLQGFTYGYTF TGCAGTGCTAGAGATCCGTACCTTCAGGGGTTTACCTATGGCTACACCTTC
TRBJ2-1 12 TRBV20-1 NA NA CSASRWGQEQFF TGCAGTGCTTCGAGGTGGGGCCAGGAGCAGTTCTTC
TRBJ2-7 14 TRBV20-1 NA NA CSAESGTGSYEQYF TGCAGTGCCGAATCAGGGACTGGCTCCTACGAGCAGTACTTC
TRBJ2-7 19 TRBV20-1 few TRBD2 CSASKAPSGRAPGTYEQYF TGCAGTGCTAGCAAGGCCCCTAGCGGGAGGGCCCCTGGAACCTACGAGCAGTACTTC
TRBJ2-4 16 TRBV7-9 few NA CASSPPGSGQENIQYF TGTGCCAGCAGCCCCCCGGGCAGCGGGCAGGAAAACATTCAGTACTTC
TRBJ2-1 15 TRBV6-4 NA TRBD2 CASSDGTSVSHEQFF TGTGCCAGCAGTGACGGGACTAGCGTTAGCCATGAGCAGTTCTTC
TRBJ2-7 17 TRBV4-3 NA TRBD2 CASSQDRGLAGLYEQYF TGCGCCAGCAGCCAAGATCGGGGACTAGCGGGTCTCTACGAGCAGTACTTC
TRBJ2-5 14 TRBV5-1 few NA CASSRGGALETQYF TGCGCCAGCAGCCGTGGGGGGGCCTTAGAGACCCAGTACTTC
TRBJ2-4 13 TRBV9 few NA CASSNTDSTIQYF TGTGCCAGCAGCAACACTGACAGTACCATTCAGTACTTC
TRBJ2-1 14 TRBV12-3/TRBV12-4 NA NA CASSLRLLSGEQFF TGTGCCAGCAGTCTGAGACTTCTTTCTGGTGAGCAGTTCTTC
TRBJ2-3 14 TRBV5-1 few NA CASSPYRAAHTQYF TGCGCCAGCAGCCCCTACCGGGCGGCACATACGCAGTATTTT
TRBJ2-1 16 TRBV9 NA NA CASSVVAGKGYNEQFF TGTGCCAGCAGCGTAGTGGCAGGGAAGGGCTACAATGAGCAGTTCTTC
TRBJ2-7 16 TRBV7-2 few TRBD2 CASSPGTSGDPYEQYF TGTGCCAGCAGCCCCGGGACTAGCGGGGATCCCTACGAGCAGTACTTC
TRBJ1-2 14 TRBV25-1 NA TRBD1 CASSRTGLDYGYTF TGTGCCAGCAGTAGGACAGGGCTGGACTATGGCTACACCTTC
TRBJ1-1 13 TRBV7-9 few NA CASTKAVNTEAFF TGTGCCAGCACAAAGGCGGTGAACACTGAAGCTTTCTTT
TRBJ2-3 13 TRBV10-3 few NA CAITAGFTDTQYF TGTGCCATCACTGCGGGCTTTACAGATACGCAGTATTTT
TRBJ2-3 13 TRBV29-1 few NA CSVDGRVTDTQYF TGCAGCGTTGACGGCAGGGTCACAGATACGCAGTATTTT
TRBJ2-7 15 TRBV11-2 NA TRBD1 CASRGGTGGVYEQYF TGTGCCAGCAGGGGTGGGACAGGAGGGGTCTACGAGCAGTACTTC
TRBJ2-1 15 TRBV5-1 NA TRBD1 CASSLAGQGNNEQFF TGCGCCAGCAGCTTGGCGGGACAGGGGAACAATGAGCAGTTCTTC
TRBJ2-1 16 TRBV7-9 NA TRBD2 CASSPRLAGDYNEQFF TGTGCCAGCAGCCCGAGACTAGCGGGAGACTACAATGAGCAGTTCTTC
TRBJ1-1 13 TRBV3-1 few NA CASSQVTNTEAFF TGTGCCAGCAGCCAAGTGACGAACACTGAAGCTTTCTTT
TRBJ1-4 18 TRBV6-5 NA TRBD1 CASSYRSGTGRFNEKLFF TGTGCCAGCAGTTACCGATCCGGGACAGGGCGATTTAATGAAAAACTGTTTTTT
TRBJ2-6 17 TRBV5-1 few TRBD1 CASIHGQGPSGANVLTF TGCGCCAGCATCCACGGACAGGGCCCCTCTGGGGCCAACGTCCTGACTTTC
TRBJ2-7 15 TRBV24-1 NA NA CATSALKNPYNEQYF TGTGCCACCAGTGCCCTTAAGAACCCTTACAATGAGCAGTACTTC
TRBJ1-2 14 TRBV5-6 NA TRBD1 CASSAGTAQHGYTF TGTGCCAGCAGCGCGGGGACAGCCCAACATGGCTACACCTTC
TRBJ1-4 19 TRBV4-1 few TRBD1 CASSQLPPGQGGLWEKLFF TGCGCCAGCAGTCAACTGCCTCCGGGACAGGGGGGGCTCTGGGAAAAACTGTTTTTT
TRBJ1-2 16 TRBV5-6 NA TRBD1 CASSGGTGDNYYGYTF TGTGCCAGCAGCGGAGGGACAGGGGACAACTACTATGGCTACACCTTC
TRBJ2-1 13 TRBV2 NA NA CASSVLAHNEQFF TGTGCCAGCAGTGTTCTCGCACACAATGAGCAGTTCTTC
TRBJ2-1 16 TRBV5-6 NA NA CASSGRRDRGTDEQFF TGTGCCAGCAGTGGGCGTCGGGACCGAGGTACAGATGAGCAGTTCTTC
TRBJ1-4 16 TRBV3-1 NA NA CASSQDSGLTNEKLFF TGTGCCAGCAGCCAAGATTCCGGGCTTACTAATGAAAAACTGTTTTTT
TRBJ2-7 14 TRBV5-1 NA TRBD2 CASTVAGGAYEQYF TGCGCCAGCACCGTAGCGGGAGGGGCCTACGAGCAGTACTTC
TRBJ2-7 15 TRBV4-3 few TRBD2 CASSPRPSGSYEQYF TGCGCCAGCAGCCCCCGTCCTAGCGGGTCCTACGAGCAGTACTTC
TRBJ1-4 16 TRBV5-1 NA NA CASSLEGASTNEKLFF TGCGCCAGCAGCTTGGAGGGTGCATCAACTAATGAAAAACTGTTTTTT
TRBJ2-2 16 TRBV7-2 NA NA CASSLEDSANTGELFF TGTGCCAGCAGCTTAGAGGACTCCGCGAACACCGGGGAGCTGTTTTTT
TRBJ2-3 14 TRBV20-1 few NA CSARVRAPKDTQYF TGCAGTGCTAGAGTCAGGGCCCCCAAGGATACGCAGTATTTT
TRBJ2-3 14 TRBV25-1 NA TRBD1 CASSRTGGIITQYF TGTGCCAGCAGTCGTACAGGGGGCATAATTACGCAGTATTTT
TRBJ2-5 14 TRBV28 few NA CASSLQLGSETQYF TGTGCCAGCAGTTTACAGTTGGGGTCGGAGACCCAGTACTTC
TRBJ2-7 12 TRBV2 NA NA CASKLLVDEQYF TGTGCCAGCAAATTGCTGGTCGACGAGCAGTACTTC
TRBJ1-2 12 TRBV5-1 few NA CASSPEAYGYTF TGCGCCAGCAGCCCGGAGGCCTATGGCTACACCTTC
TRBJ1-1 17 TRBV5-1 NA NA CASSKTTSGTVNTEAFF TGCGCCAGCAGCAAAACTACTTCCGGGACGGTGAACACTGAAGCTTTCTTT
TRBJ2-1 15 TRBV27 many TRBD2 CASGSLAGGYNEQFF TGTGCCAGCGGTTCTCTAGCGGGAGGCTACAATGAGCAGTTCTTC
TRBJ2-3 16 TRBV7-2 few NA CASSARRGEGTDTQYF TGTGCCAGCAGCGCGAGGCGGGGTGAGGGGACAGATACGCAGTATTTT
TRBJ1-1 11 TRBV6-5 few NA CASRWNTEAFF TGTGCCAGCAGGTGGAACACTGAAGCTTTCTTT
TRBJ2-3 14 TRBV29-1 few TRBD1 CSAGQGASGDTQYF TGCAGCGCTGGACAGGGGGCATCTGGAGATACGCAGTATTTT
TRBJ1-6 17 TRBV4-3 few TRBD1 CASSQDRTGGWNSPLHF TGCGCCAGCAGCCAAGATAGGACAGGGGGCTGGAATTCACCCCTCCACTTT
TRBJ1-2 15 TRBV5-1 NA NA CASSLVEPELEGYTF TGCGCCAGCAGCTTGGTGGAGCCCGAGTTAGAGGGCTACACCTTC
TRBJ2-5 14 TRBV6-2/TRBV6-3 few NA CASSYWGLQETQYF TGTGCCAGCAGTTACTGGGGCCTCCAAGAGACCCAGTACTTC
TRBJ2-3 14 TRBV9 many NA CASSAGVSADTQYF TGTGCCAGCAGCGCAGGGGTGAGTGCAGATACGCAGTATTTT
TRBJ1-2 15 TRBV29-1 NA NA CSVDLSGGGAYGYTF TGCAGCGTCGACTTGTCAGGAGGGGGGGCCTATGGCTACACCTTC
TRBJ1-6 12 TRBV6-5 NA NA CASKKRSSPPHF TGTGCCAGCAAAAAGAGAAGCTCACCCCCCCACTTT
TRBJ1-6 16 TRBV20-1 NA TRBD1 CSARDFAGTDNSPLHF TGCAGTGCTAGAGATTTCGCCGGGACAGATAATTCACCCCTCCACTTT
TRBJ2-7 14 TRBV6-1 NA TRBD2 CASSARLAGAEQYF TGTGCCAGCAGTGCCCGACTAGCGGGAGCCGAGCAGTACTTC
TRBJ2-1 14 TRBV7-2 few NA CASKTGRPYNEQFF TGTGCCAGCAAGACGGGCAGACCCTACAATGAGCAGTTCTTC
TRBJ2-1 15 TRBV7-2 NA NA CACSLGGRAYNEQFF TGTGCCTGCAGCTTAGGGGGGAGGGCCTACAATGAGCAGTTCTTC
TRBJ2-3 14 TRBV6-4 many NA CASSREPAGDTQYF TGTGCCAGCAGCCGGGAACCCGCCGGAGATACGCAGTATTTT
TRBJ2-3 16 TRBV6-6 NA NA CASSYSSGLATDTQYF TGTGCCAGCAGTTACTCGTCGGGGCTGGCCACAGATACGCAGTATTTT